What follows is one T cell receptor (beta chain) and its context. Sequenced by immunoSEQ multiplex PCR; TCRdb stores in-frame clones only, minus some. The sample has 80,000 to 90,000 clones; around 90% are singletons. The data belong to a study of T cells after somatic rescue of genetic block. CDR3 size: 15 residues. Per the germline V gene, CDR1 is MNHEY and CDR2 is SVGAGI. With 2 bases removed from V and 0 bases from J, the gap between germline ends came to 7 bases. The chain couples TRBV6-5 to TRBJ1-4; D is possibly TRBD1 (5 bases). Sequenced: peripheral blood mononuclear cells (PBMCs). The sequence was collected from a woman between 18 and 29 years old. The CDR3 nucleotides read TGTGCCAGCAGTTACCAGGGAGCAACTAATGAAAAACTGTTTTTT. Its protein product is CASSYQGATNEKLFF.